The TCR beta chain described here comes from a study of CD8+CD57+ T cells in acquired aplastic anemia. At the level of the study: Isolated CD4+ and CD8+ cells, once sorted, yielded DNA averaging about 3.2 ug. Healthy donor CD4+ cell samples had a mean of around 10 million reads. Broader study findings: Patients and controls were not found to differ significantly in CD8+ Simpson's diversity.

With regard to this clonotype: Its target is not known.

The CDR3 has 14 residues. After removal of 7 bases from V and 6 bases from J, the junction contained 8 bases not matched to a gene. Per the germline V gene, CDR1 is WSHSY and CDR2 is SAAADI. CDR3 and TCR beta VDJ profiling relied on a genomic DNA template. TCRdb re-called the reads with MiXCR, one entry per CDR3 protein. This table has over 150,000 distinct CDR3 sequences, less than 70% appearing once. The clonotype was recovered from a human donor in good health, serving as a control. Sequenced sample: sorted CD4+, CD8+, or CD8+CD57+ T cells (not recorded which) from PBMCs. The gene calls are TRBV10-2 and TRBJ2-7; 11 bases are a match to TRBD1. The CDR3 is CASNAGTGGIEQYF. The CDR3 DNA reads as TGCGCCAGCAACGCCGGGACAGGGGGAATCGAGCAGTACTTC.